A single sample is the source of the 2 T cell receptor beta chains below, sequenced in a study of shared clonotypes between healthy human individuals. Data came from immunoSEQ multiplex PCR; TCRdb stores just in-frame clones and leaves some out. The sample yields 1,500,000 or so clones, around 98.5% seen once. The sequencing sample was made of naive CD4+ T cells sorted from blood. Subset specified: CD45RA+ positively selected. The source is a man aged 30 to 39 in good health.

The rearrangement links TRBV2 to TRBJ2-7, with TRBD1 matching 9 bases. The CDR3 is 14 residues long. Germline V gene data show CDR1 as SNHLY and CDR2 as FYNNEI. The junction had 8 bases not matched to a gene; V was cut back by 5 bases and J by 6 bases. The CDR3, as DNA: TGTGCCAGCAGTTCGGACAGGGGATCTGGCGAGCAGTACTTC. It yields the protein CASSSDRGSGEQYF. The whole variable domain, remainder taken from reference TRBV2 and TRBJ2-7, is EPEVTQTPSHQVTQMGQEVILRCVPISNHLYFYWYRQILGQKVEFLVSFYNNEISEKSEIFDDQFSVERPDGSNFTLKIRSTKLEDSAMYFCASSSDRGSGEQYFGPGTRLTVT.

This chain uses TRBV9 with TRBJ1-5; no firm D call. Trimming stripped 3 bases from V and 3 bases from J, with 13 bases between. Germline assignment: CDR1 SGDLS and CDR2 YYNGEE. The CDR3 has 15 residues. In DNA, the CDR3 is TGTGCCAGCAGCGCCGGTCGGGGAGACAATCAGCCCCAGCATTTT. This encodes CASSAGRGDNQPQHF.